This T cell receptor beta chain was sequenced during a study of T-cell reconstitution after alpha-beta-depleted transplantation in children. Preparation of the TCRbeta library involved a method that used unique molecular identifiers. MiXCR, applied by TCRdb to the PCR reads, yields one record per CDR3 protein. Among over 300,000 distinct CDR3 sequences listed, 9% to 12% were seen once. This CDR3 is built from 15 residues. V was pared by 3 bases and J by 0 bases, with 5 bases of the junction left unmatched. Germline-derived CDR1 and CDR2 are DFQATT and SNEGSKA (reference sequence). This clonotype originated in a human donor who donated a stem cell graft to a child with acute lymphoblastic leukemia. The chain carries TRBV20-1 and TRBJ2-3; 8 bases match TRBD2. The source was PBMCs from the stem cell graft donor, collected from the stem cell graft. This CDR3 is CSASRGRTSTDTQYF. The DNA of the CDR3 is TGCAGTGCTAGTCGCGGGAGGACTAGCACAGATACGCAGTATTTT.